The clone carrying this T cell receptor (beta chain) was counted only a few times. This same CDR3 is encoded by further DNA sequences in the sample. The sample belongs to a study of blood T cell repertoires in COVID-19. J was trimmed by 1 base and V by 8 bases; bases with no gene match: 1. This CDR3 has 13 amino acids. CDR1 is MDHEN, CDR2 SYDVKM, per germline. Clones were read by immunoSEQ multiplex PCR, and TCRdb kept only the in-frame ones, dropping some. Among a few hundred thousand clones listed, 65% to 85% were seen once. This TCR was recovered from a man aged 45-65 years who had recovered from COVID-19. Sequenced: PBMCs or T cells enriched from blood (not recorded which). V usage is TRBV28 and J usage is TRBJ2-2, with 7 bases lining up with TRBD1. CDR3 protein: CASRTGNTGELFF. In DNA form, the CDR3 reads TGTGCCAGCCGGACAGGGAACACCGGGGAGCTGTTTTTT.